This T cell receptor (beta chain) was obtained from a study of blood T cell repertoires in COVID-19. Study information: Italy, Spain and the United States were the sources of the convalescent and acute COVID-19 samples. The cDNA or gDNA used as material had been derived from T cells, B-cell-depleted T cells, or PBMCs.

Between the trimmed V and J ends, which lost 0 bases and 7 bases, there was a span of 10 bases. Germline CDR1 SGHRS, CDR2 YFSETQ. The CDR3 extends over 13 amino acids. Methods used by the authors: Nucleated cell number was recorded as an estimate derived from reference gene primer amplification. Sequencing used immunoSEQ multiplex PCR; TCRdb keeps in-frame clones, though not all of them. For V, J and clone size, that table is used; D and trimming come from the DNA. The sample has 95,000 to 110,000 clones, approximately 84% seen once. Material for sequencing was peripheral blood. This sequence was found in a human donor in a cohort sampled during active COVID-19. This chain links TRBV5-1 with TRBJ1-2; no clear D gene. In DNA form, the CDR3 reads TGCGCCAGCAGCTTGGGTTCCCCCGGTGGCTACACCTTC. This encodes CASSLGSPGGYTF.